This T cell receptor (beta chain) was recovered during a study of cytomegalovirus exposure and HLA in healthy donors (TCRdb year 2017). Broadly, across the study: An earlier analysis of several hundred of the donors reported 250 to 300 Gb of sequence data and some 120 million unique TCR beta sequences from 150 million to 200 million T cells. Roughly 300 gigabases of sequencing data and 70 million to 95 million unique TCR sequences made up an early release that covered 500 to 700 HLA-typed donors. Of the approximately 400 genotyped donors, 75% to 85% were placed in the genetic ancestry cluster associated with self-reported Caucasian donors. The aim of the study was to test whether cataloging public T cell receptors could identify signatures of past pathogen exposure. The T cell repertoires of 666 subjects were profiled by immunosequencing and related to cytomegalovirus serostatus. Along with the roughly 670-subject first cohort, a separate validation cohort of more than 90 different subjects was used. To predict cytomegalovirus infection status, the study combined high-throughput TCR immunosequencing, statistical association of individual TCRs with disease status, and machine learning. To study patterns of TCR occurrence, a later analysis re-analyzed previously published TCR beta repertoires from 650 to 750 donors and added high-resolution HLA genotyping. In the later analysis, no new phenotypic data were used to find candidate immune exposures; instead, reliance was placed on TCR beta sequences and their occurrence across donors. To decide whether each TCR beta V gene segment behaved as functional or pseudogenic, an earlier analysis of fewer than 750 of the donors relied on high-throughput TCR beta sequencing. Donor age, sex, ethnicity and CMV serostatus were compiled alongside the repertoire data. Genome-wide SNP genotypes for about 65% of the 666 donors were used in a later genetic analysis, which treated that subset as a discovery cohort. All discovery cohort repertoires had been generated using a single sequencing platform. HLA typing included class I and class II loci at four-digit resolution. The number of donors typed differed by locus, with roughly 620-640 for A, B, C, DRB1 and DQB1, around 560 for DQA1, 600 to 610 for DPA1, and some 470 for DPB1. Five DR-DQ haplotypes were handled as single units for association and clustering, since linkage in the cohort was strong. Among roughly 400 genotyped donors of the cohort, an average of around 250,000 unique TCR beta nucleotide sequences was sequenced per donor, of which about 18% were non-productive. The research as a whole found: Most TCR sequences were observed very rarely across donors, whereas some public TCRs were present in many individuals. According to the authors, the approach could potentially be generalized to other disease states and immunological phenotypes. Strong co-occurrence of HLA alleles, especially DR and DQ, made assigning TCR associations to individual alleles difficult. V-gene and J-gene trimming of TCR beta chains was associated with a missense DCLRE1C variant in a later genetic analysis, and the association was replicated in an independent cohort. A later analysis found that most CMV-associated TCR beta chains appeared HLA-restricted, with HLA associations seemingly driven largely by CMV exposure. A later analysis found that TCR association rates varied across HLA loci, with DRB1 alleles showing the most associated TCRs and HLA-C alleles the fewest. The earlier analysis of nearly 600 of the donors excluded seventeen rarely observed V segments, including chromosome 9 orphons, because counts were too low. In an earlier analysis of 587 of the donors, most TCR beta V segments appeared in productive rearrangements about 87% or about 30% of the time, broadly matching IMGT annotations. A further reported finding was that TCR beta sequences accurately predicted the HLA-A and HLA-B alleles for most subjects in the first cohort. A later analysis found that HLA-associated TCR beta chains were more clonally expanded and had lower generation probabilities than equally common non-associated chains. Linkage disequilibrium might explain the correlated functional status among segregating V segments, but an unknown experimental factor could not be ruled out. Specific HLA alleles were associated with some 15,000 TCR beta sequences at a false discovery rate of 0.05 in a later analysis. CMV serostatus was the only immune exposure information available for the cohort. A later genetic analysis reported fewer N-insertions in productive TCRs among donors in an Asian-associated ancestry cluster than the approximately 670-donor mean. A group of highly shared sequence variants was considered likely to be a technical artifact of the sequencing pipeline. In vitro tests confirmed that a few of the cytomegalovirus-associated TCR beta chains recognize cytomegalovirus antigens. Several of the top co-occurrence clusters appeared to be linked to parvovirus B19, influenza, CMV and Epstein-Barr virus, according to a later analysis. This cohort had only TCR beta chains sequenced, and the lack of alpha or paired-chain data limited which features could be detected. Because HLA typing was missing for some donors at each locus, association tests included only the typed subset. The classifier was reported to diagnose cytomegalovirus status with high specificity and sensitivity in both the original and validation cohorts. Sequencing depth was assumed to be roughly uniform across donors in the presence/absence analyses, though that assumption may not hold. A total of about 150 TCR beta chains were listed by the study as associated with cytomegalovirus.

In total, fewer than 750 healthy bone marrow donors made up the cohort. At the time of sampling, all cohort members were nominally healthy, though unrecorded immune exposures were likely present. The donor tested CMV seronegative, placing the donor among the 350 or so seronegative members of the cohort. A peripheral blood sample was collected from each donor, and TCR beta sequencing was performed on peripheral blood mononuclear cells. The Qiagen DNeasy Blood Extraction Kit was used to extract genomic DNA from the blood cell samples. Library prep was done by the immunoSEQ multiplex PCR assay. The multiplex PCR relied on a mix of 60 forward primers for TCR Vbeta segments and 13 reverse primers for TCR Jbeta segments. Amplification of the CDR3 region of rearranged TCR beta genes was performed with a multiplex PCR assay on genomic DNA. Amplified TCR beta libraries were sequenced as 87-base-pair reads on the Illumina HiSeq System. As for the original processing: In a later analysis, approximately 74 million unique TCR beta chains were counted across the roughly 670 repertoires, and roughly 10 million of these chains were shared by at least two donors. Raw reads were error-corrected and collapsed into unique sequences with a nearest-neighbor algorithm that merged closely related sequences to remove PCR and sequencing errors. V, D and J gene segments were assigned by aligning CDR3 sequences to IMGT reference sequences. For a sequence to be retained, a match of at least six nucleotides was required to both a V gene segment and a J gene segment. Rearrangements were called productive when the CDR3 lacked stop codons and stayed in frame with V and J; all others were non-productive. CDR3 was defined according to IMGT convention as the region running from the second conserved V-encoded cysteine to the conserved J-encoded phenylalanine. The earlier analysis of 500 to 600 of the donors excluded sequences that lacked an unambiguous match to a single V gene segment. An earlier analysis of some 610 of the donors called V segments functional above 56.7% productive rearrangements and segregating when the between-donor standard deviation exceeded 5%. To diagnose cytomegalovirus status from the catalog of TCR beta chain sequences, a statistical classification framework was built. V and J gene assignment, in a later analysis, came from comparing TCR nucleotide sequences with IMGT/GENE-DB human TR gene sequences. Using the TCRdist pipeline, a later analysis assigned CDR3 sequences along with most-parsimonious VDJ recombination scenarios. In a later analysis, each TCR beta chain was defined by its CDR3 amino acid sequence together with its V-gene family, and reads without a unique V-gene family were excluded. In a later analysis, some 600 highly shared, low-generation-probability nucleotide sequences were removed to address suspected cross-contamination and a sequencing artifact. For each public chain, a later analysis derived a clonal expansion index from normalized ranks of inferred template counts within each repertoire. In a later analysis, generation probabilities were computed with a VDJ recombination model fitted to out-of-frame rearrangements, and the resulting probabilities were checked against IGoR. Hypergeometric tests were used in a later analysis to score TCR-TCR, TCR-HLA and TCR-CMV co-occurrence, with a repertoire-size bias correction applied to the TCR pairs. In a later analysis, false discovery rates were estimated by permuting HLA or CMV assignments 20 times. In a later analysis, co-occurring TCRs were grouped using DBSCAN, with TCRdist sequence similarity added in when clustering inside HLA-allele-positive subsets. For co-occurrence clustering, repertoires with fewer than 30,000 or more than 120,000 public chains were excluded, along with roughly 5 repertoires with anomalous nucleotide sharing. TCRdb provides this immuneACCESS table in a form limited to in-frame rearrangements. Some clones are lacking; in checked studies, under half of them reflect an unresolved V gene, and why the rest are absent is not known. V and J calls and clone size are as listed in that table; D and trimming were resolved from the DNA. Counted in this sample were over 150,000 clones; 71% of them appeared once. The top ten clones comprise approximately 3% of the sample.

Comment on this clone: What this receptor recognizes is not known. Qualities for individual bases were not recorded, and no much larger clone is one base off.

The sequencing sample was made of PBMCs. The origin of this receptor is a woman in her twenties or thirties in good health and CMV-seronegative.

The CDR3 protein sequence reads: CASSLGQAAGELFF. The nucleotides are TGCGCCAGCAGCTTGGGGCAGGCCGCCGGGGAGCTGTTTTTT. The sequence is built from TRBV5-1 and TRBJ2-2; the D gene lacks a confident call. The CDR3 measures 14 amino acids from cysteine to phenylalanine. Only the CDR3 portion is preserved as DNA: 42 bases, with reading frame beginning at the first base. V loses 0 bases of germline sequence and J loses 6 bases, and the interval between the two ends is 9 bases. CDR1 and CDR2, per the germline V gene, are SGHRS and YFSETQ.